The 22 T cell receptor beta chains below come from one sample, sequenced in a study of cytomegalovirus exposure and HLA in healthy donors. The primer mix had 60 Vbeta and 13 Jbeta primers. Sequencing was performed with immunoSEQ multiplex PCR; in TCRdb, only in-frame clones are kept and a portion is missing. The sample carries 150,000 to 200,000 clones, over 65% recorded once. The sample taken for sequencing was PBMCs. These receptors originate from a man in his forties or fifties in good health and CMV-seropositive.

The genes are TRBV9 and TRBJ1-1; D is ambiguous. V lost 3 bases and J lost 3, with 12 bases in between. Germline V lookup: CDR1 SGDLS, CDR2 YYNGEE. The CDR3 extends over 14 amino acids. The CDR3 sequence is CASSEFSGDTEAFF. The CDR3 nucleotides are TGTGCCAGCAGCGAATTCTCAGGCGACACTGAAGCTTTCTTT.

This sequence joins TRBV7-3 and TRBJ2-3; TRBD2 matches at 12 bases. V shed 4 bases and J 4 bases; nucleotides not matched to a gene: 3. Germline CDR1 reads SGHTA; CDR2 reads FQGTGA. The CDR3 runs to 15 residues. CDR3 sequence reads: CASSSSSGGADTQYF. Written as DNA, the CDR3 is TGTGCCAGCAGCTCTTCTAGCGGGGGGGCAGATACGCAGTATTTT.

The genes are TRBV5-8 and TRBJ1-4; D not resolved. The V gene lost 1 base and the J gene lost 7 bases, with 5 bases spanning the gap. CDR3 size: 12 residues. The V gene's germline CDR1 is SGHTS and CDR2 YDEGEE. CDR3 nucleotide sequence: TGTGCCAGCAGCTTGCGAGGTGAAAAACTGTTTTTT. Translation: CASSLRGEKLFF.

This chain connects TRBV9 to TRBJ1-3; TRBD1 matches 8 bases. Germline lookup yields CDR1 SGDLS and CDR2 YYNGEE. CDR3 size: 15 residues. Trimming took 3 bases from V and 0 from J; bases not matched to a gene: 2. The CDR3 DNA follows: TGTGCCAGCAGCGGCAGGGGGCCCTCTGGAAACACCATATATTTT. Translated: CASSGRGPSGNTIYF.

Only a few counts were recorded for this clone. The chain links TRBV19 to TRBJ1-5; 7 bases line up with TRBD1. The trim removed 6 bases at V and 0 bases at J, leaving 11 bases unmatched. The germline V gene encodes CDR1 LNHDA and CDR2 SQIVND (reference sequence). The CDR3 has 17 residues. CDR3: CASSYRDRDYSNQPQHF. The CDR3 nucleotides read TGTGCCAGTAGCTACCGGGACAGAGATTATAGCAATCAGCCCCAGCATTTT.

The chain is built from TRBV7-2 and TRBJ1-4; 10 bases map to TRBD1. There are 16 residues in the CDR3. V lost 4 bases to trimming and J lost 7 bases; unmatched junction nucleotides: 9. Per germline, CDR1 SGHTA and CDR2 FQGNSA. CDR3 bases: TGTGCCAGCAGCTCGAGAAGACAGGGGGCGAGTGAAAAACTGTTTTTT. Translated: CASSSRRQGASEKLFF.

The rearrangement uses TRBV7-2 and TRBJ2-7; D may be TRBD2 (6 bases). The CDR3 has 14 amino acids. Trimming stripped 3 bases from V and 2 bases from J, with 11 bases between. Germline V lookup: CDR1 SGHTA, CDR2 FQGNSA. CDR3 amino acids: CASSFHSGTYEQYF. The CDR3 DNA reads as TGTGCCAGCAGCTTTCATAGCGGTACCTACGAGCAGTACTTC.

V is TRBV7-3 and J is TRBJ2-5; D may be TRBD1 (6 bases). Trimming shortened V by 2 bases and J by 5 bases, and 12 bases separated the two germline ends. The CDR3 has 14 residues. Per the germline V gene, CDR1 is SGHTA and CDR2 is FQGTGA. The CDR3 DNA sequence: TGTGCCAGCAGCTTAGGCAGGGGAATGGAGACCCAGTACTTC. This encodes CASSLGRGMETQYF.

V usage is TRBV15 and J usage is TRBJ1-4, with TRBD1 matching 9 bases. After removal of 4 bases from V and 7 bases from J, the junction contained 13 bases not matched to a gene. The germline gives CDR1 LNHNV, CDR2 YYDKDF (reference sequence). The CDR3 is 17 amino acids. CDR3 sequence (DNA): TGTGCCACCAGCATTCGCCCCCCGGGACAGGGAGGTGAAAAACTGTTTTTT. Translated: CATSIRPPGQGGEKLFF.

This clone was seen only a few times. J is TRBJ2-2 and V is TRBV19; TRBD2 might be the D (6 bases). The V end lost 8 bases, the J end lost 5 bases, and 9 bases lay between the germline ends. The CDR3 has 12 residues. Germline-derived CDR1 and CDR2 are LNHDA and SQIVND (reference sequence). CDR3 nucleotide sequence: TGTGCCAGTGGGGGGACGACCGGGGAGCTGTTTTTT. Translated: CASGGTTGELFF.

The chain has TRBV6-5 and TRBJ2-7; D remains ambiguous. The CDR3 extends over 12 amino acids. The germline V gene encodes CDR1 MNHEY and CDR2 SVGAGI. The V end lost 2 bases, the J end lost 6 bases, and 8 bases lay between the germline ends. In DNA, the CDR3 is TGTGCCAGCAGTTACAAACGCGGCGAGCAGTACTTC. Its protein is CASSYKRGEQYF.

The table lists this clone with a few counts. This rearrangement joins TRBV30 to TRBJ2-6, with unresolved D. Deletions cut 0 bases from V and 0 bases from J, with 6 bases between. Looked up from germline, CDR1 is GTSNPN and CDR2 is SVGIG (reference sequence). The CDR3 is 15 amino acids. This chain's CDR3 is CAWSVVSSGANVLTF. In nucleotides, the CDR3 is TGTGCCTGGAGTGTAGTGAGCTCTGGGGCCAACGTCCTGACTTTC.

DNA for the CDR3: TGTGCCAGCAGCTTCCCCGGCGGCGAGCAGTACTTC. It encodes CASSFPGGEQYF. The chain links TRBV11-2 to TRBJ2-7; the D is unclear. Germline V gene sequence: CDR1 SGHAT, CDR2 FQNNGV. Trimming pared 3 bases from V and 6 bases from J, leaving 9 bases between. The CDR3 has 12 amino acids.

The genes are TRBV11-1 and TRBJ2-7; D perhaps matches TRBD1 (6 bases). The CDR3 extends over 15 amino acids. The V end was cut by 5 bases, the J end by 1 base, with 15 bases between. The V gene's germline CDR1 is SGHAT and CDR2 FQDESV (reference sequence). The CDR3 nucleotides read TGTGCCAGCAGCATACAGGGTACCTTTTCCTACGAGCAGTACTTC. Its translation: CASSIQGTFSYEQYF.

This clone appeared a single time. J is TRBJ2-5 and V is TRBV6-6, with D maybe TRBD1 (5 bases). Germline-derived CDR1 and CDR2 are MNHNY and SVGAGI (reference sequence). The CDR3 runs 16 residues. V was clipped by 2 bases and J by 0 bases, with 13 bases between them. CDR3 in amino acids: CASSYGTRQYQETQYF. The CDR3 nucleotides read TGTGCCAGCAGTTACGGCACAAGACAGTACCAAGAGACCCAGTACTTC.

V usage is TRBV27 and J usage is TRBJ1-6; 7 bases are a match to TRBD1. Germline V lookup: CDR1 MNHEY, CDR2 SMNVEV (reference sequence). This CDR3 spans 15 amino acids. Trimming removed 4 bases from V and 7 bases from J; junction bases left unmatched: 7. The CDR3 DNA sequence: TGTGCCAGCAGTTCACCGGGACAGTCCAATTCACCCCTCCACTTT. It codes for CASSSPGQSNSPLHF.

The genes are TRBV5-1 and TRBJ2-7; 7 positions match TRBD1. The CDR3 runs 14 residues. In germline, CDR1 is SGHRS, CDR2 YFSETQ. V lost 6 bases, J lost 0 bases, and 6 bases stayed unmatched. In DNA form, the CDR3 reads TGCGCCAGCAACCGGGACAGCGTCTCCTACGAGCAGTACTTC. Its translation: CASNRDSVSYEQYF.

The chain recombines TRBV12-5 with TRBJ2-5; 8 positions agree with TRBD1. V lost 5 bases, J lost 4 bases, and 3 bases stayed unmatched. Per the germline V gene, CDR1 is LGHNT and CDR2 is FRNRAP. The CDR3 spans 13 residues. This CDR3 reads CASGHDRGETQYF. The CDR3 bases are TGTGCTAGTGGTCATGACAGGGGAGAGACCCAGTACTTC.

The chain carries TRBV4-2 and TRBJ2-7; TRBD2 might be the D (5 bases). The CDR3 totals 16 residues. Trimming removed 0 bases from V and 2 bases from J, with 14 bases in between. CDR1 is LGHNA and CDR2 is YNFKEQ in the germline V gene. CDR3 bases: TGTGCCAGCAGCCAAGAAAGCGGAACGGCTGCCTACGAGCAGTACTTC. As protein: CASSQESGTAAYEQYF.

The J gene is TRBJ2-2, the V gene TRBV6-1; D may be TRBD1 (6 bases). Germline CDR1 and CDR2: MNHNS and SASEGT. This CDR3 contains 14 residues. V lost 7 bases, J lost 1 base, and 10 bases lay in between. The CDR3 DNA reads TGTGCCAGCAAAAGGGGGAGGAACACCGGGGAGCTGTTTTTT. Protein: CASKRGRNTGELFF.

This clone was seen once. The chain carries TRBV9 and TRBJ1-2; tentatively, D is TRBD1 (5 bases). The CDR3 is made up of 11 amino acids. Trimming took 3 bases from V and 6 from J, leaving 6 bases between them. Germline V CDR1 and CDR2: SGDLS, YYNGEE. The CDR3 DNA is TGTGCCAGCAGCGCCAGGGATGGCTACACCTTC. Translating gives CASSARDGYTF. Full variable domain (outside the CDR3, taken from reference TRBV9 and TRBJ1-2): DSGVTQTPKHLITATGQRVTLRCSPRSGDLSVYWYQQSLDQGLQFLIQYYNGEERAKGNILERFSAQQFPDLHSELNLSSLELGDSALYFCASSARDGYTFGSGTRLTVV.

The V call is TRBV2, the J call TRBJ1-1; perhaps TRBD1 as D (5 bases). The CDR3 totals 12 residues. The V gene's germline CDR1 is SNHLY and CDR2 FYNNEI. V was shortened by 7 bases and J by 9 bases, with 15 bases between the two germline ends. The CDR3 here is CASNNWEGKAFF. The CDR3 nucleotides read TGTGCCAGCAACAACTGGGAGGGGAAAGCTTTCTTT.